This T cell receptor (beta chain) came from a study of beta chain features in type 1 diabetes. Notes on the study in general: In every one of the four CD4+ subsets, TCRB CDR3s were moderately but significantly shorter in Type 1 diabetes patients.

cDNA synthesis used the whole RNA isolate, giving expressed TCRB sequences. Repertoires were generated with immunoSEQ multiplex PCR, while TCRdb's copy carries only in-frame clones and drops some. The sample lists 450,000 to 550,000 clones, approximately 31% occurring once. CDR1 GTSNPN and CDR2 SVGIG come from the germline V gene (reference sequence). Between the trimmed V and J ends, which lost 1 base and 0 bases, there was a span of 14 bases. CDR3 length: 16 residues. Donors contributed one heparinised blood draw apiece, averaging approximately 120 mL. A word on this clone: No antigen is known for it.

The clonotype originates from a man between 18 and 35 years old in good health. The material sequenced was naive CD4+ T cells from blood. The gene calls are TRBV30 and TRBJ2-3; D unresolved. The CDR3 is CAWSGPVRASTDTQYF. The CDR3 coding sequence is TGTGCCTGGAGTGGGCCCGTGAGAGCAAGCACAGATACGCAGTATTTT.